The clone carrying this T cell receptor beta chain was detected many times. No antigen is known for it. The sample comes from a study of T-cell reconstitution after alpha-beta-depleted transplantation in children. Study outcomes and limitations: Reports say that about two months after transplant, the alpha-beta T cells came out of several hundred graft clones that had expanded.

Using unique molecular identifiers, the investigators prepared the TCRbeta library. TCRdb recomputed calls from the PCR reads with MiXCR, one row per CDR3 protein. The sample lists around 130,000 distinct CDR3 sequences, about a tenth seen once, with under 30% in the top ten. The CDR3 spans 11 residues. Trimming stripped 1 base from V and 9 bases from J, with 4 bases between. The TCR originated in a girl under three years old who had a stem cell transplant for combined immunodeficiency, so the T cells may come from the graft donor. V is TRBV12-3 or TRBV12-4 and J is TRBJ2-1; the D is unclear. The material was PBMCs, mostly from graft donor cells, obtained 180 days after TCRalphabeta/CD19-depleted stem cell transplant. CDR3 sequence: CASSLGVEQFF. As DNA, the CDR3 is TGTGCCAGCAGTTTAGGAGTTGAGCAGTTCTTC.